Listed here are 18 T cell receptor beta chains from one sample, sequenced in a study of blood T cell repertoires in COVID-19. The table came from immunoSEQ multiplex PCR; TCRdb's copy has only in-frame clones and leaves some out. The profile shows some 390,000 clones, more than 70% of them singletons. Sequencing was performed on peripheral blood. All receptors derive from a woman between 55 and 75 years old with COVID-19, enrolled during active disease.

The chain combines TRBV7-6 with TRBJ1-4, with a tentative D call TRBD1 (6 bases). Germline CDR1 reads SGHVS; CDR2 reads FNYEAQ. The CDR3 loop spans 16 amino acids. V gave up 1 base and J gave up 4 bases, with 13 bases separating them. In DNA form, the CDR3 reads TGTGCCAGCAGCTTAGTAAGACAGGCTCTTAATGAAAAACTGTTTTTT. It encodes CASSLVRQALNEKLFF.

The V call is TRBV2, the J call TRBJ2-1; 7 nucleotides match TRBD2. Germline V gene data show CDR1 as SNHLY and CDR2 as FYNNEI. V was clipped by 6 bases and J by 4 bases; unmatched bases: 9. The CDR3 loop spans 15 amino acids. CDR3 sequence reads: CASSSRLAAYNEQFF. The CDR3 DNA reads TGTGCCAGCAGCTCTAGACTAGCAGCTTACAATGAGCAGTTCTTC.

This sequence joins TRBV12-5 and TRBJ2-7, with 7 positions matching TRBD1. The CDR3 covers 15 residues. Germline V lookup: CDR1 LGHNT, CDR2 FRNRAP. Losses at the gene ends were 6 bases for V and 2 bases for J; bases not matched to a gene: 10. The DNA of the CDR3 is TGTGCTAGTGGCCTCCGATTAGGACAGGCCTACGAGCAGTACTTC. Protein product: CASGLRLGQAYEQYF.

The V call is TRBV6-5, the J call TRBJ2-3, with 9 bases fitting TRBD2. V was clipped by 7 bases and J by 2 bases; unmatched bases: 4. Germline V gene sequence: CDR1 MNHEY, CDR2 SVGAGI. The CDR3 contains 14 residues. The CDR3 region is CASISGGNTDTQYF. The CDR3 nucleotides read TGTGCCAGCATTAGCGGGGGAAACACAGATACGCAGTATTTT.

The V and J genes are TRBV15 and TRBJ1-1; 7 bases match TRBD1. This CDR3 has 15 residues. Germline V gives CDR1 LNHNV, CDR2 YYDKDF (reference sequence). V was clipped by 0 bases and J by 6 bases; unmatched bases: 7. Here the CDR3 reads CATSRETGSRSEAFF. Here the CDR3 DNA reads TGTGCCACCAGCAGAGAGACAGGGAGTAGGTCTGAAGCTTTCTTT.

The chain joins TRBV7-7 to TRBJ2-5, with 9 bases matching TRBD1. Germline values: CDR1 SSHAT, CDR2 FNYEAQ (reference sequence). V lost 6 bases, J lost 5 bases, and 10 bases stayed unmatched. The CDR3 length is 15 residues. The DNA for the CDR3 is TGTGCCAGCAGTCCGCCGGGACAGGGTAGGGAGACCCAGTACTTC. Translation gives CASSPPGQGRETQYF.

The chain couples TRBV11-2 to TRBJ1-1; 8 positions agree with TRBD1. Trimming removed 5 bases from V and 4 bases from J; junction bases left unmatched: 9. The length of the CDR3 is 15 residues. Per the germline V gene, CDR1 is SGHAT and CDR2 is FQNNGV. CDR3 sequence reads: CASSPGGQVGTEAFF. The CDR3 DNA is TGTGCCAGCAGCCCAGGGGGACAGGTTGGCACTGAAGCTTTCTTT.

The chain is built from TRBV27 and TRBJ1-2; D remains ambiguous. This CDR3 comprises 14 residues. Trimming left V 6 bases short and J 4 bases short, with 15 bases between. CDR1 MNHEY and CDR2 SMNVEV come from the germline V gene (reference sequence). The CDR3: CASSRHRGAYGYTF. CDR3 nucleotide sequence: TGTGCCAGCAGCAGACACCGGGGAGCCTATGGCTACACCTTC.

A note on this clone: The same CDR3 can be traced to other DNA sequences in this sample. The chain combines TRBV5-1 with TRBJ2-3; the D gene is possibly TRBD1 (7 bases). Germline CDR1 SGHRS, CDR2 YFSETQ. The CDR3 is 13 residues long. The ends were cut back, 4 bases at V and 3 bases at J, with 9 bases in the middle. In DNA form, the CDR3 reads TGCGCCAGCAGCGCAGGGGGGACAGATACGCAGTATTTT. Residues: CASSAGGTDTQYF.

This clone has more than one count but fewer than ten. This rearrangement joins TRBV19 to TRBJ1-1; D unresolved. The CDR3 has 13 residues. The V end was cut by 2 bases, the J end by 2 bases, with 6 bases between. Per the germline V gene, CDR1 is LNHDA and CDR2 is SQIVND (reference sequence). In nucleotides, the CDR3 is TGTGCCAGTAGTATAACAGAAAACACTGAAGCTTTCTTT. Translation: CASSITENTEAFF.

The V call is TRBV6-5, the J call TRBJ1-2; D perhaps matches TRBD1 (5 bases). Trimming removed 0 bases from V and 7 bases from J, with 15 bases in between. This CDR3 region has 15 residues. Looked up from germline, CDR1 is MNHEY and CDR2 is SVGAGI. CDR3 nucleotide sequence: TGTGCCAGCAGTTACTCAGTTCAGGGTTCGGGTGGCTACACCTTC. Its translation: CASSYSVQGSGGYTF.

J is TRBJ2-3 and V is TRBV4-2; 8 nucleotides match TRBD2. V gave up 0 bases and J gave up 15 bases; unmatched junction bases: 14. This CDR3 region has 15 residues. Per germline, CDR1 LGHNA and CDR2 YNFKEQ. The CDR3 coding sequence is TGTGCCAGCAGCCAAGATCCGGCACGGGGGGGCGCAGAATATTTT. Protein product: CASSQDPARGGAEYF.

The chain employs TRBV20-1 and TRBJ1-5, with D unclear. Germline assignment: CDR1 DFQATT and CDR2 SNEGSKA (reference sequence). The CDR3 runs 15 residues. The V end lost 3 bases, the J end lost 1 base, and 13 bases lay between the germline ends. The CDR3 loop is CSASEGRQSNQPQHF. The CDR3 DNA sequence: TGCAGTGCTAGTGAGGGCAGGCAGAGCAATCAGCCCCAGCATTTT.

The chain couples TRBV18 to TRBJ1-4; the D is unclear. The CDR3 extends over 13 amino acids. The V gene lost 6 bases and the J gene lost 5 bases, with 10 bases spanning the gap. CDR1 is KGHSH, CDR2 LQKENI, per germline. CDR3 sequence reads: CASSQRTNEKLFF. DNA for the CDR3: TGTGCCAGCTCGCAGCGCACGAATGAAAAACTGTTTTTT.

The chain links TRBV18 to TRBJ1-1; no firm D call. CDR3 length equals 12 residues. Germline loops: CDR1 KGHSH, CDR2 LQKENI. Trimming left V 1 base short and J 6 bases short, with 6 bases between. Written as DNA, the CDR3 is TGTGCCAGCTCACCACGAGTAGCTGAAGCTTTCTTT. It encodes CASSPRVAEAFF.

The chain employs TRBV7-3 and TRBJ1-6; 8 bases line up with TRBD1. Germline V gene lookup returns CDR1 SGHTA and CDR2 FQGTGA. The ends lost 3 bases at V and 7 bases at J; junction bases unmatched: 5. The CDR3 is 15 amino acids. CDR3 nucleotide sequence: TGTGCCAGCAGCTTGACAGGGGCAAGAAATTCACCCCTCCACTTT. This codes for CASSLTGARNSPLHF.

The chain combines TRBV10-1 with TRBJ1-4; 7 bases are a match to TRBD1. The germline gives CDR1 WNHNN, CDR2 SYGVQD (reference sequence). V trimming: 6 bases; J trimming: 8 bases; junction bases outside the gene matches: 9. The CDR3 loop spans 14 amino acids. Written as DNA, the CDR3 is TGCGCCAGCAGGGGCGGGACAGCTTTCGAAAAACTGTTTTTT. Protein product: CASRGGTAFEKLFF.

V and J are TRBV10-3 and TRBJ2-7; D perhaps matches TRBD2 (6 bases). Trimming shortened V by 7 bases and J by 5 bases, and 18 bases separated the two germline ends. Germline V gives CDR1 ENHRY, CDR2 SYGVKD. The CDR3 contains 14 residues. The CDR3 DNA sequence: TGTGCCATCATGAGGGACTCCTCTGTCAACGAGCAGTACTTC. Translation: CAIMRDSSVNEQYF.